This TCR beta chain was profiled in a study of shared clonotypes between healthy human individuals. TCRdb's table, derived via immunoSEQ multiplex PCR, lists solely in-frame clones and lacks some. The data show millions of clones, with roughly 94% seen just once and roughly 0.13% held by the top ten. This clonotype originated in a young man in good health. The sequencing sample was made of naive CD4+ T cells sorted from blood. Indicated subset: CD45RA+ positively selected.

The CDR3 DNA reads TGTGCCAGCAGCTTAGAGGGCTCCAACTATGGCTACACCTTC. The encoded protein is CASSLEGSNYGYTF. The rearrangement joins TRBV7-2 to TRBJ1-2; D unresolved. CDR3 size: 14 residues. The germline CDR1 and CDR2 sequences are SGHTA and FQGNSA. Trimming shortened V by 1 base and J by 2 bases, and 8 bases separated the two germline ends.